The present TCR beta chain was sequenced within a study of blood T cell repertoires in COVID-19. Study-level information: Researchers got acute and convalescent COVID-19 samples from the United States, Italy and Spain. Sources were T cells, B-cell-depleted T cells, or PBMCs; the material itself was cDNA or gDNA.

CDR3 length equals 11 residues. V was cut by 3 bases and J by 7 bases, with 7 bases left in between. Authors' analysis steps: Using reference gene primer amplification, nucleated cell counts were estimated. Libraries were prepared by immunoSEQ multiplex PCR; TCRdb keeps only in-frame clonotypes and omits some of them. For V, J and clone size, that table is used; D and trimming come from the DNA. Of under 300,000 clones listed, about four fifths are singletons. The TCR was taken from a man aged 30 to 39 who had recovered from COVID-19. Sequenced: peripheral blood. The rearrangement links TRBV12-3 or TRBV12-4 to TRBJ2-7, with D unclear. The CDR3 coding sequence is TGTGCCAGCAGTTTTTTCGGGGAGCAGTACTTC. This translates into CASSFFGEQYF.